The clone carrying this TCR beta chain was recorded only once. Antigen: not known. Profiling relied on immunoSEQ multiplex PCR, and the TCRdb table lists in-frame clones only, not all of them. The sample lists a few million clones, over 85% occurring once. This record belongs to a study of shared clonotypes between healthy human individuals. V lost 5 bases to trimming and J lost 4 bases; unmatched junction nucleotides: 6. CDR3 length equals 15 residues. Germline V gene data show CDR1 as MNHEY and CDR2 as SMNVEV (reference sequence). Study conclusions and caveats: It was only blood that was sampled, and tissue repertoires likely differ. Sharing across four donors was highest in naive CD4 (roughly 5%) and lowest in memory CD8 (0.4%). It was the non-shared clonotypes that had lower generation probabilities than clonotypes shared by all four donors.

The material sequenced was naive CD4+ T cells from PBMCs. Subset reported: CD45RA+ positively selected. This chain uses TRBV27 with TRBJ1-5; 9 bases line up with TRBD1. This receptor was taken from a man aged 18 to 29 in good health. Some clones in this sample may be carry-over from other donors' samples. The CDR3 loop is CASSPQGQGNQPQHF. DNA for the CDR3: TGTGCCAGCAGTCCACAGGGACAGGGAAATCAGCCCCAGCATTTT.